This T cell receptor (beta chain) was found in a study of control samples from healthy donors and cancer patients. V lost 5 bases, J lost 8 bases, and 12 bases lay in between. This CDR3 is 12 amino acids long. Germline V gene sequence: CDR1 MNHEY, CDR2 SVGAGI. The table lists this clone with a count of one. Some clones are missing from TCRdb's copy, which holds only in-frame ones; the method was immunoSEQ multiplex PCR. The repertoire has around 70,000 clones, approximately 94% of them found once; the top ten carry over 2.5%. The source is a woman in her 30s in good health. The chain links TRBV6-5 to TRBJ1-1, with D unclear. The sequencing sample was made of blood. The CDR3 sequence is CASSPLGGEAFF. CDR3 DNA sequence: TGTGCCAGCAGTCCTCTGGGAGGGGAAGCTTTCTTT.